These T cell receptor beta chains were read from a single sample in a study of blood T cell repertoires in COVID-19. Some clones are missing from TCRdb's copy, which holds only in-frame ones; the method was immunoSEQ multiplex PCR. The sample carries 100,000 or so clones, 70% to 90% recorded once. Sequencing used peripheral blood. These receptors all stem from a human donor in a cohort sampled during active COVID-19. CDR3s include the opening cysteine and the closing phenylalanine or tryptophan. Fields, in order: D gene, V gene, J gene, CDR3 protein. The D gene is left open where the match is weak.

>.|TRBV7-6|TRBJ2-5
CASSLGTGEQETQYF
>TRBD1|TRBV5-6|TRBJ2-7
CASTSSGQGAALYEQYF
>.|TRBV12-3/TRBV12-4|TRBJ2-5
CASSLGQGETQYF
>.|TRBV3-1/TRBV3-2|TRBJ1-1
CASSQGDINTEAFF
>TRBD1|TRBV7-2|TRBJ2-7
CASSASTGLGEQYF
>.|TRBV5-1|TRBJ1-2
CASSLESDWAGYGYTF
>.|TRBV10-3|TRBJ2-1
CAISIRDSYNEQFF
>TRBD1|TRBV7-9|TRBJ2-7
CASSLPTGGPTYEQYF
>.|TRBV7-2|TRBJ2-2
CASSLVVVAPDTGELFF
>.|TRBV7-9|TRBJ1-5
CASSSVGGSNQPQHF
>.|TRBV5-1|TRBJ2-7
CASRRTGLSYEQYF
>TRBD1|TRBV12-5|TRBJ1-1
CASGPLPGGTEAFF
>TRBD2|TRBV5-6|TRBJ2-5
CASSANLRDYGQETQYF
>.|TRBV3-1/TRBV3-2|TRBJ1-1
CASSQDGWPEAFF
>TRBD1|TRBV5-4|TRBJ2-7
CASSPGTGSLYEQYF
>TRBD1|TRBV7-2|TRBJ1-6
CASSSTGGTSPLHF
>TRBD1|TRBV6-6|TRBJ1-1
CASTIPHRGNTEAFF
>.|TRBV5-1|TRBJ1-5
CASSLEAGSNQPQHF
>TRBD1|TRBV5-1|TRBJ2-2
CASSPVGQGTGELFF
>.|TRBV7-9|TRBJ2-5
CASSLGPVVGETQYF
>TRBD1|TRBV27|TRBJ1-6
CASSFWDSNSPLHF
>.|TRBV7-9|TRBJ1-3
CASSLAQGSGNTIYF
>TRBD1|TRBV3-1/TRBV3-2|TRBJ1-4
CASSRSMRSGGTIF
>TRBD1|TRBV7-9|TRBJ1-2
CASSRDRGSYTF
>.|TRBV2|TRBJ1-1
CASSERILAEAFF
>.|TRBV7-2|TRBJ2-2
CASSPSATTTGELFF
>.|TRBV2|TRBJ1-1
CASSGASGTEAFF
>.|TRBV7-8|TRBJ1-6
CASSLGGHRPTIYNSPLHF
>TRBD2|TRBV9|TRBJ2-2
CASAGTSGKTGELFF
>.|TRBV9|TRBJ1-6
CASSVGPGDNSPLHF
>.|TRBV19|TRBJ1-6
CASSRSGTSDNSPLHF
>.|TRBV6-1|TRBJ2-1
CASSDDWSSYNEQFF
>TRBD2|TRBV5-6|TRBJ2-1
CASSWTSSNEQFF
>TRBD2|TRBV5-1|TRBJ2-7
CASSLGSGGPSEQYF
>TRBD2|TRBV5-1|TRBJ2-3
CASLLAGVSTDTQYF
>TRBD1|TRBV29-1|TRBJ1-1
CSVEGQGAFF
>.|TRBV3-1/TRBV3-2|TRBJ2-4
CASSQVAGSAKNIQYF
>.|TRBV7-8|TRBJ2-3
CASSRPGWDTQYF
>.|TRBV21-1|TRBJ2-1
CASSKENGTSGNNEQFF
>TRBD2|TRBV7-2|TRBJ2-2
CASSLLAGGPNTGELFF
>.|TRBV6-5|TRBJ1-1
CASKTAGNTNTEAFF
>.|TRBV5-6|TRBJ1-2
CASSLPGSYGYTF
>.|TRBV10-1|TRBJ1-2
CASSESVGYGYTF
>TRBD1|TRBV7-6|TRBJ1-4
CASSLGIPGQGDEKLFF
>.|TRBV5-1|TRBJ2-3
CASSSQASPTDTQYF
>TRBD2|TRBV10-3|TRBJ2-6
CATAGRGTGANVLTF
>.|TRBV5-3|TRBJ1-2
CARSTPRGNYGYTF
>.|TRBV7-2|TRBJ1-2
CASSLAPNRGYTF
>.|TRBV5-8|TRBJ2-3
CASSLRGGRNTQYF
>.|TRBV7-9|TRBJ1-1
CASSLLDMRNTEAFF
>.|TRBV4-3|TRBJ2-1
CASSQDGTDYNEQFF
>TRBD1|TRBV18|TRBJ2-6
CASSPNDWTGGSGANVLTF